The following is a T cell receptor beta chain sequence with its context. Its specificity is unknown. These data originate in a study of T cell responses to AZD1222 COVID-19 vaccine. Study-level points and caveats: Donors skewed white British and female; clonal diversity was possibly underestimated.

The protocol was immunoSEQ multiplex PCR, while the TCRdb copy is restricted to in-frame clones and leaves out a portion. This table has 95,000 to 100,000 clones, about 88% appearing once. The CDR3 extends over 16 amino acids. The V gene lost 4 bases and the J gene lost 3 bases, with 18 bases spanning the gap. CDR1 is SGHNT, CDR2 YYREEE, per germline (reference sequence). The receptor comes from an adult in good health. Sample: peripheral blood, taken on day 0 of AZD1222 vaccination. V gene TRBV5-4 combines with J gene TRBJ2-3; no clear D. CDR3 protein: CASSEARSLETDTQYF. The CDR3 DNA follows: TGTGCCAGCAGCGAGGCGCGATCCTTAGAAACAGATACGCAGTATTTT.